The T cell receptor (beta chain) under discussion was sequenced for a study of blood T cell repertoires in COVID-19. Sequenced by immunoSEQ multiplex PCR; TCRdb stores in-frame clones only, minus some. The sample contains about 76,000 clones, around four fifths of which appear only once. This clone showed up just a few times. This CDR3 region has 17 residues. The germline gives CDR1 MNHEY, CDR2 SMNVEV (reference sequence). V gave up 5 bases and J gave up 0 bases; unmatched junction bases: 8. The chain recombines TRBV27 with TRBJ1-5; 9 bases fit TRBD1. This clonotype was obtained from a human donor in a cohort sampled during active COVID-19. The source material was peripheral blood. CDR3 sequence: CASSPGTGGYSNQPQHF. In DNA, the CDR3 is TGTGCCAGCAGTCCCGGCACAGGGGGCTATAGCAATCAGCCCCAGCATTTT.